A selection of T cell receptor beta chains follows, all from one sample in a study of blood T cell repertoires in COVID-19. The assay was immunoSEQ multiplex PCR, and TCRdb's table has in-frame clones only and misses some. Here the sample spans 83,000 or so clones, roughly 86% being singletons. Sample: peripheral blood. The receptors were sampled from a human donor in a cohort sampled during active COVID-19. CDR3s include the opening cysteine and the closing phenylalanine or tryptophan. D genes are given only for firm matches. Clone size appears in some rows only: once, few, many, or a class for an expanded clone.

TRBJ2-1,NA,TRBV7-9,NA,TGTGCCAGCAGTAAATCCTCAGGGTTCCATGAGCAGTTCTTC,CASSKSSGFHEQFF
TRBJ2-1,TRBD1,TRBV7-9,NA,TGTGCCAGCAGCTTGGGGGGACAGGGACATTTAGGTGAGCAGTTCTTC,CASSLGGQGHLGEQFF
TRBJ2-5,NA,TRBV20-1,NA,TGCAGTGCTAGCGGCGGAGAGACCCAGTACTTC,CSASGGETQYF
TRBJ1-1,NA,TRBV6-5,few,TGTGCCAGCAGTTACTCGTACCGGACAGAAGCTTTCTTT,CASSYSYRTEAFF
TRBJ2-3,TRBD2,TRBV6-5,NA,TGTGCCAGCAAGGAGGGACTAGGGGCAGATACGCAGTATTTT,CASKEGLGADTQYF
TRBJ2-2,NA,TRBV7-8,NA,TGTGCCAGCAGCATGACAGCAAACACCGGGGAGCTGTTTTTT,CASSMTANTGELFF
TRBJ2-2,TRBD1,TRBV2,few,TGTGCCAGCACTAGGGACAGATCGAACACCGGGGAGCTGTTTTTT,CASTRDRSNTGELFF
TRBJ1-3,TRBD1,TRBV3-1/TRBV3-2,NA,TGTGCCAGCAGCTGGACAGGGTCTGGAAACACCATATATTTT,CASSWTGSGNTIYF
TRBJ1-4,NA,TRBV2,NA,TGTGCCAGCAGTGAAACAGGGCGCGAAAAACTGTTTTTT,CASSETGREKLFF
TRBJ2-1,NA,TRBV5-4,NA,TGTGCCAGCAGCCCAAGGTTCGAAGGGGGGGCTGATGAGCAGTTCTTC,CASSPRFEGGADEQFF
TRBJ2-3,NA,TRBV10-3,NA,TGTGCCATCAGTGAGTGTCAGCGGGTTAGCACAGATACGCAGTATTTT,CAISECQRVSTDTQYF
TRBJ1-1,NA,TRBV18,NA,TGTGCCAGCTCCCAGGCGGGCTGGGGCACTGAAGCTTTCTTT,CASSQAGWGTEAFF
TRBJ1-1,NA,TRBV27,NA,TGTGCCAGCAGCCAGGGACAAAACCTGAACACTGAAGCTTTCTTT,CASSQGQNLNTEAFF
TRBJ2-7,NA,TRBV7-2,few,TGTGCCAGCAGTCAACAGGGCACCGAGCAGTACTTC,CASSQQGTEQYF
TRBJ2-5,NA,TRBV11-2,NA,TGTGCCAGCAGCATAAACTACCAAGAGACCCAGTACTTC,CASSINYQETQYF
TRBJ1-6,TRBD1,TRBV30,NA,TGTGCCTGGAGATGGGGACAGGGGAATTCACCCCTCCACTTT,CAWRWGQGNSPLHF
TRBJ1-2,TRBD1,TRBV12-3/TRBV12-4,NA,TGTGCCAGCAGTTTACCAGGGGGCTATGGCTACACCTTC,CASSLPGGYGYTF
TRBJ2-3,NA,TRBV2,NA,TGTGCCAGCAGTGGGCAGAGCACAGATACGCAGTATTTT,CASSGQSTDTQYF
TRBJ2-5,TRBD1,TRBV5-1,NA,TGCGCCAGCAGCCGTATCGGACAGGGAAAGGTTGAGACCCAGTACTTC,CASSRIGQGKVETQYF
TRBJ2-2,NA,TRBV4-2,NA,TGTGCCAGCAGCCAAGAGGCCCCCGGGGAGCTGTTTTTT,CASSQEAPGELFF
TRBJ1-6,NA,TRBV19,few,TGTGCCAGTAGTATAGGAGAAGGGGAAGAGGTTCCCCTCCACTTT,CASSIGEGEEVPLHF
TRBJ1-6,TRBD1,TRBV7-6,NA,TGTGCCAGCAGCCGATTATCCCGGACAGGGAGCTCCTATAATTCACCCCTCCACTTT,CASSRLSRTGSSYNSPLHF
TRBJ1-3,TRBD1,TRBV7-9,once,TGTGCCAGCAGCTTGACAGGGGGCTACTCTGGAAACACCATATATTTT,CASSLTGGYSGNTIYF
TRBJ2-7,TRBD2,TRBV10-2,NA,TGCGCCAGCACGGAGGGACTAGCGCGAGAGCAGTACTTC,CASTEGLAREQYF
TRBJ2-2,NA,TRBV4-1,NA,TGCGCCAGCAGCCAAGATGGAGGTCTAAACACCGGGGAGCTGTTTTTT,CASSQDGGLNTGELFF
TRBJ2-3,TRBD2,TRBV10-3,NA,TGTGCCATTGCGGCCGGGGGGGACACAGATACGCAGTATTTT,CAIAAGGDTDTQYF
TRBJ1-4,NA,TRBV12-3/TRBV12-4,NA,TGTGCCAGCAGGGCAGGGGCTAATGAAAAACTGTTTTTT,CASRAGANEKLFF
TRBJ2-1,TRBD2,TRBV7-8,NA,TGTGCCAGTCAGATGGGCGGGGGGCCTTACAATGAGCAGTTCTTC,CASQMGGGPYNEQFF
TRBJ2-3,TRBD2,TRBV7-9,NA,TGTGCCAGCAGCCGACTAGCGGGGTCAGATACGCAGTATTTT,CASSRLAGSDTQYF
TRBJ1-6,NA,TRBV30,NA,TGTGCCTGGACCCTCCCGGGGGTGTCACCCCTCCACTTT,CAWTLPGVSPLHF
TRBJ2-7,NA,TRBV4-2,NA,TGTGCCAGCAGCATGGACAACGCCTACGAGCAGTACTTC,CASSMDNAYEQYF
TRBJ2-7,TRBD1,TRBV5-1,NA,TGCGCCAGCAGCGTTCAGGGGGCCTACGAGCAGTACTTC,CASSVQGAYEQYF
TRBJ1-1,NA,TRBV6-5,few,TGTGCCAGCAGAAAGGGGGGGGCGACGACTGAAGCTTTCTTT,CASRKGGATTEAFF
TRBJ2-7,NA,TRBV7-9,NA,TGTGCCAGCAGCTTTGTCTTGGGGTTGGACAGACGTTACGAGCAGTACTTC,CASSFVLGLDRRYEQYF